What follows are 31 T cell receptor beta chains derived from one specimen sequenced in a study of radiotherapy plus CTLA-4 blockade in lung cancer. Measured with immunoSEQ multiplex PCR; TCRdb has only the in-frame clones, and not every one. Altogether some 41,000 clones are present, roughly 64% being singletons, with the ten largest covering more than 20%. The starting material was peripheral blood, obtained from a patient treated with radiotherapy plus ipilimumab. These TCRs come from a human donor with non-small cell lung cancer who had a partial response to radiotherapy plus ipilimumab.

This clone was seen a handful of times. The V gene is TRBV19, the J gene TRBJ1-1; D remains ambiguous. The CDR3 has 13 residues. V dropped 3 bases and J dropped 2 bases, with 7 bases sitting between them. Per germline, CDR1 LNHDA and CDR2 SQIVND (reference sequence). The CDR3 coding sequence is TGTGCCAGTAGTATTTCTGTCAACACTGAAGCTTTCTTT. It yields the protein CASSISVNTEAFF.

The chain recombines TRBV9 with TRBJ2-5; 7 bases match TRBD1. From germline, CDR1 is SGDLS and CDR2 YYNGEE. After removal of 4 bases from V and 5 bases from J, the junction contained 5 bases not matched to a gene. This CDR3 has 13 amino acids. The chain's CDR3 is CASSSRQGETQYF. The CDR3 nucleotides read TGTGCCAGCAGCTCCCGACAGGGTGAGACCCAGTACTTC.

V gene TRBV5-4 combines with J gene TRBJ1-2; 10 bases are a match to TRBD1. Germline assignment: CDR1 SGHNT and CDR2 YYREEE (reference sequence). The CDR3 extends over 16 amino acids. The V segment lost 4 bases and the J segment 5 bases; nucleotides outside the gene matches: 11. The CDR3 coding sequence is TGTGCCAGCAGCCCTCAGGGGACAGGGGAGAGTTATGGCTACACCTTC. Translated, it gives CASSPQGTGESYGYTF. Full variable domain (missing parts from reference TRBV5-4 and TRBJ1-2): ETGVTQSPTHLIKTRGQQVTLRCSSQSGHNTVSWYQQALGQGPQFIFQYYREEENGRGNFPPRFSGLQFPNYSSELNVNALELDDSALYLCASSPQGTGESYGYTFGSGTRLTVV.

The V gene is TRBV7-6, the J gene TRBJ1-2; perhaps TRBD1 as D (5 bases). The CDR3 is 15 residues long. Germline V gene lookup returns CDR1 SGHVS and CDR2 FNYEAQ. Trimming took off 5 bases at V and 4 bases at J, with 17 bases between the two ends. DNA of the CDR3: TGTGCCAGCAGCCCCTCTAAGGGGCGAGGCTATGGCTACACCTTC. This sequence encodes CASSPSKGRGYGYTF.

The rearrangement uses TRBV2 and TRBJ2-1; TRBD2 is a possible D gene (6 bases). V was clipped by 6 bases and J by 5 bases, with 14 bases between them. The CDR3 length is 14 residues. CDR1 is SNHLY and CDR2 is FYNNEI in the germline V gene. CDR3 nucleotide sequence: TGTGCCAGCAGCACTTCTAGCGTTCACAATGAGCAGTTCTTC. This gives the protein CASSTSSVHNEQFF.

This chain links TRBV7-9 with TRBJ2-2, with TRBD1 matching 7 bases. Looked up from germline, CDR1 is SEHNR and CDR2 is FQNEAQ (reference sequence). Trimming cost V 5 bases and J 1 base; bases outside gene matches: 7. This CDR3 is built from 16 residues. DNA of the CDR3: TGTGCCAGCAGCCGGCTTGGACAGGAGAACACCGGGGAGCTGTTTTTT. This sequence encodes CASSRLGQENTGELFF.

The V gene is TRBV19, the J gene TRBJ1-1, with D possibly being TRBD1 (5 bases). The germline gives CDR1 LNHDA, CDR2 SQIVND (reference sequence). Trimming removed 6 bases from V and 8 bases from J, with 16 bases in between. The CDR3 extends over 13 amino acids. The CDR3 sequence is CASREALRGEAFF. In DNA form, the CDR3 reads TGTGCCAGTAGGGAGGCCCTGCGGGGGGAAGCTTTCTTT. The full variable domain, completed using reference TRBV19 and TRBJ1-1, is DGGITQSPKYLFRKEGQNVTLSCEQNLNHDAMYWYRQDPGQGLRLIYYSQIVNDFQKGDIAEGYSVSREKKESFPLTVTSAQKNPTAFYLCASREALRGEAFFGQGTRLTVV.

The CDR3, as DNA: TGTGCCAGCAGCCAGGGACTAGCGGGGGGCTACGAGCAGTACTTC. It is translated as CASSQGLAGGYEQYF. The rearrangement links TRBV7-2 to TRBJ2-5; 15 positions agree with TRBD2. TRBJ2-7 matches the DNA end more closely, so the J call is doubtful. The CDR3 runs 15 residues. Germline assignment: CDR1 SGHTA and CDR2 FQGNSA.

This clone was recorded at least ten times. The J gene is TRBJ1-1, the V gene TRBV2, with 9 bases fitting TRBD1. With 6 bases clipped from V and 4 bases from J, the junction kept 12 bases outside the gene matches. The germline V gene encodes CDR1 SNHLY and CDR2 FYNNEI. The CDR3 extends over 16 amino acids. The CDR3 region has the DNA TGTGCCAGCAGAGGCCCCGCTCTACAGGGGGCCACTGAAGCTTTCTTT. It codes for CASRGPALQGATEAFF.

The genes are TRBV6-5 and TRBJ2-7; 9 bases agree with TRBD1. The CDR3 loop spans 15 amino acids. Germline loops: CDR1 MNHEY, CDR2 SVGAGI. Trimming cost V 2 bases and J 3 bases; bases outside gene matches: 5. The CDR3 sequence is CASSYGTGNVYEQYF. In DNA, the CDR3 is TGTGCCAGCAGTTACGGGACAGGGAACGTCTACGAGCAGTACTTC.

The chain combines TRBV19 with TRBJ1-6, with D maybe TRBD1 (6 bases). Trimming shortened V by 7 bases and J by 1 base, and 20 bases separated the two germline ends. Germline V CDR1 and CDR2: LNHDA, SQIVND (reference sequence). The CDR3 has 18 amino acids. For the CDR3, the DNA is TGTGCCAGTAAAGCCGCGGCAGGGGAGCGGTCCTATAATTCACCCCTCCACTTT. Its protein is CASKAAAGERSYNSPLHF.

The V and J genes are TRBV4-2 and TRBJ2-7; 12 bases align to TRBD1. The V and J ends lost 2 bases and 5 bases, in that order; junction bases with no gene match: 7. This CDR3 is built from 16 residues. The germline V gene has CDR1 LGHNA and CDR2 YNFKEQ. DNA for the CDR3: TGTGCCAGCAGCCAAAGGGGACAGGGGGCGCACAACGAGCAGTACTTC. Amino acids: CASSQRGQGAHNEQYF.

CDR3 residues: CASIRTPEVDQPQHF. CDR3 coding DNA: TGTGCCAGCATCAGGACTCCGGAGGTAGATCAGCCCCAGCATTTT. The chain links TRBV2 to TRBJ1-5; unclear D gene. CDR3 length equals 15 residues. V was cut by 7 bases and J by 5 bases, with 18 bases left in between. Per the germline V gene, CDR1 is SNHLY and CDR2 is FYNNEI. The whole variable domain, filled in from reference TRBV2 and TRBJ1-5, reads EPEVTQTPSHQVTQMGQEVILRCVPISNHLYFYWYRQILGQKVEFLVSFYNNEISEKSEIFDDQFSVERPDGSNFTLKIRSTKLEDSAMYFCASIRTPEVDQPQHFGDGTRLSIL.

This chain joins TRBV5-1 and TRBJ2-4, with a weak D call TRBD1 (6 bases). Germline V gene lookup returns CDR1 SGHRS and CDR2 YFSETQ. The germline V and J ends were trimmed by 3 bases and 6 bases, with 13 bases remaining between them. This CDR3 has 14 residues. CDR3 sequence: CASSWDLGGNIQYF. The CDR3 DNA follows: TGCGCCAGCAGCTGGGATCTAGGGGGAAACATTCAGTACTTC.

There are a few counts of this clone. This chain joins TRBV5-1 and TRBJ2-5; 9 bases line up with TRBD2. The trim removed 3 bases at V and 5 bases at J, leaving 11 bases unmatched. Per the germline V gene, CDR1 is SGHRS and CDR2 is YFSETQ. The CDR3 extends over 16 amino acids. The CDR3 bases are TGCGCCAGCAGCTCGGCTGGCGGGAGGGCCGGGGAGACCCAGTACTTC. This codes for CASSSAGGRAGETQYF.

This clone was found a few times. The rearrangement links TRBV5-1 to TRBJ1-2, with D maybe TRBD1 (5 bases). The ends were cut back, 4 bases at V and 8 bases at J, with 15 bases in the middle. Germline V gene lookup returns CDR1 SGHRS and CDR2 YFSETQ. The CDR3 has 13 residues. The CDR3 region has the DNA TGCGCCAGCAGCCCTGGAGGGGCTATCGGCTACACCTTC. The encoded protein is CASSPGGAIGYTF.

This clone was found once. The CDR3, as DNA: TGTGCCAGTAGTATCGGGACTAGCGCAAACAATGAGCAGTTCTTC. Translation gives CASSIGTSANNEQFF. The chain links TRBV19 to TRBJ2-1, with 10 bases matching TRBD2. V shed 3 bases and J 5 bases; nucleotides not matched to a gene: 4. Looked up from germline, CDR1 is LNHDA and CDR2 is SQIVND (reference sequence). The CDR3 is 15 residues long.

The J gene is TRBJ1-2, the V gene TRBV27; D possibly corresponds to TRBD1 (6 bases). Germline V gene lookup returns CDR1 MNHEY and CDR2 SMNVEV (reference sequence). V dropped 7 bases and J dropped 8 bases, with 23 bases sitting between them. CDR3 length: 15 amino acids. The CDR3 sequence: CASTPPGWGGGGYTF. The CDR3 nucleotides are TGTGCCAGCACCCCCCCGGGGTGGGGAGGGGGAGGCTACACCTTC.

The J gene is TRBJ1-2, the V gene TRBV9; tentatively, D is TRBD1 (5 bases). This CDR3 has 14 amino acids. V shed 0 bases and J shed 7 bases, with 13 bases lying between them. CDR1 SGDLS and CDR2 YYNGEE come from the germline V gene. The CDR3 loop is CASSVARGDRGYTF. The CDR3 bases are TGTGCCAGCAGCGTAGCTCGGGGGGATCGTGGCTACACCTTC.

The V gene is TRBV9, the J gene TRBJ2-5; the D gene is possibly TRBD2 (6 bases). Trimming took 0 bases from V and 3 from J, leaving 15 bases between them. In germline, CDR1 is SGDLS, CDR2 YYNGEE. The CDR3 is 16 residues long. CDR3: CASSVEPGLFKETQYF. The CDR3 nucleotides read TGTGCCAGCAGCGTAGAACCAGGACTATTCAAAGAGACCCAGTACTTC.

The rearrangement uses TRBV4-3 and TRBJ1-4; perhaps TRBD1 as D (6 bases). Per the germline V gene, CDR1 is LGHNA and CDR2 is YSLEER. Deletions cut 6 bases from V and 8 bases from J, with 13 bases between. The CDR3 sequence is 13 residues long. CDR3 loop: CASSLRGAEKLFF. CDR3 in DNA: TGCGCCAGCAGTCTCAGGGGCGCGGAAAAACTGTTTTTT.

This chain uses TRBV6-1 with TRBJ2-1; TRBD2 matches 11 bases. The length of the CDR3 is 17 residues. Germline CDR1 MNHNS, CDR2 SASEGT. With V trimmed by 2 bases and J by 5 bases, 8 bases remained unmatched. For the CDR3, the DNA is TGTGCCAGCAGTGAACAGAGACTAGCGGGGTTCAACAATGAGCAGTTCTTC. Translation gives CASSEQRLAGFNNEQFF.

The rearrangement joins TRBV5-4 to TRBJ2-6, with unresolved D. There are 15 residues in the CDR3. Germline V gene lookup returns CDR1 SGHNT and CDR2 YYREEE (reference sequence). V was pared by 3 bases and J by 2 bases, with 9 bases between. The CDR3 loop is CASSSGSTGANVLTF. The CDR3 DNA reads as TGTGCCAGCAGCTCTGGCAGTACTGGGGCCAACGTCCTGACTTTC.

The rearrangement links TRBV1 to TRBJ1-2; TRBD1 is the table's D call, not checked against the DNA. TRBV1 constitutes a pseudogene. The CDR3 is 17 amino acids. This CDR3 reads CTSSLEDRGPFNYGYTF. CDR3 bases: TGCACCAGCAGTCTCGAGGACAGGGGTCCCTTTAACTATGGCTACACCTTC.

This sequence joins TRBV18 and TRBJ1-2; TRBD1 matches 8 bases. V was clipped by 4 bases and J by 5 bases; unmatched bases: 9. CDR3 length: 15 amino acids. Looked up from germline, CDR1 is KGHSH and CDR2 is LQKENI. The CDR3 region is CASSQYDRGNYGYTF. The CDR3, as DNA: TGTGCCAGCTCACAGTACGACAGGGGAAATTATGGCTACACCTTC. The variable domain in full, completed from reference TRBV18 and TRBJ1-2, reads NAGVMQNPRHLVRRRGQEARLRCSPMKGHSHVYWYRQLPEEGLKFMVYLQKENIIDESGMPKERFSAEFPKEGPSILRIQQVVRGDSAAYFCASSQYDRGNYGYTFGSGTRLTVV.

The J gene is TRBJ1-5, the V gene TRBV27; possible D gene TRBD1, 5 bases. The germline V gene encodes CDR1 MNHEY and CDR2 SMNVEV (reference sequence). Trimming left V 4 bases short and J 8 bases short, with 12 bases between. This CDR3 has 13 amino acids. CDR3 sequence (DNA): TGTGCCAGCAGTTATGGAGGGGAGAAGCCCCAGCATTTT. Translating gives CASSYGGEKPQHF.

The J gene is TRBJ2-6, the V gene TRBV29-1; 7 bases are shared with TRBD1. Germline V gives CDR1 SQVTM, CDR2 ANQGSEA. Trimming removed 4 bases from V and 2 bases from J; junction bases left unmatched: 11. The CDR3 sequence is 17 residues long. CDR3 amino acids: CSVATGAFVTGANVLTF. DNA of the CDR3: TGCAGCGTTGCTACAGGGGCGTTTGTCACTGGGGCCAACGTCCTGACTTTC.

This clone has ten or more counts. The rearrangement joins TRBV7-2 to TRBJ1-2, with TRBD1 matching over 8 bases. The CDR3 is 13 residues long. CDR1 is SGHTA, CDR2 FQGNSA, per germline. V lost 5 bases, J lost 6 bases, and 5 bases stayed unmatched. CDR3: CASSLDRVDGYTF. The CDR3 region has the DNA TGTGCCAGCAGCCTGGACAGGGTGGATGGCTACACCTTC.

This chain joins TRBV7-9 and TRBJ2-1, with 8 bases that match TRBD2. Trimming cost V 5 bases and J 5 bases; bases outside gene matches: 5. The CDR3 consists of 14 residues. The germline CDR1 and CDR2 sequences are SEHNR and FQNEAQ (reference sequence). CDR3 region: CASSPGLAHNEQFF. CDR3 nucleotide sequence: TGTGCCAGCAGCCCCGGACTAGCCCACAATGAGCAGTTCTTC.

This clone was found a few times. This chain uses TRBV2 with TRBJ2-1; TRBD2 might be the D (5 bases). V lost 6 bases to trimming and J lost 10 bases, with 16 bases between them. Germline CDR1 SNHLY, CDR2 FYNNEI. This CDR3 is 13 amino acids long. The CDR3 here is CASRGEALREQFF. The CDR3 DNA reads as TGTGCCAGCAGGGGAGAAGCTCTTAGAGAGCAGTTCTTC.

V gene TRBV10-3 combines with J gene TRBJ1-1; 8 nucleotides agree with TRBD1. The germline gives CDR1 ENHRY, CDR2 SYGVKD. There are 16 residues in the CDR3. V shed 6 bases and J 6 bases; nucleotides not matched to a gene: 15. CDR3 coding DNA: TGTGCCATCAGCCCGGGAAGACAGGGGAGTGAATCTGAAGCTTTCTTT. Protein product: CAISPGRQGSESEAFF.